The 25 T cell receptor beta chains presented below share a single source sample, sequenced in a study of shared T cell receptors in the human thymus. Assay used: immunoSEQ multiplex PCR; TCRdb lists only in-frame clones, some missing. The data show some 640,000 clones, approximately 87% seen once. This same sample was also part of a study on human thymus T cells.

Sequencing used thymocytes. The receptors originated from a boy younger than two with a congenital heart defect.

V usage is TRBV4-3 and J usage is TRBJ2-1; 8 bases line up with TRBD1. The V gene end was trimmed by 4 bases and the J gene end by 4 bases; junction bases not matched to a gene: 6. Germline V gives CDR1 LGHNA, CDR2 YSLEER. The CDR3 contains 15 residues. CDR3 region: CASSPGQGPYNEQFF. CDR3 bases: TGCGCCAGCAGCCCTGGACAGGGCCCTTACAATGAGCAGTTCTTC.

This chain's CDR3 is CASLPGHRMNTEAFF. The CDR3 DNA follows: TGTGCCAGCCTGCCGGGACACAGAATGAACACTGAAGCTTTCTTT. V gene TRBV28 combines with J gene TRBJ1-1, with a tentative D call TRBD1 (6 bases). Trimming shortened V by 8 bases and J by 0 bases, and 16 bases separated the two germline ends. Germline assignment: CDR1 MDHEN and CDR2 SYDVKM. The CDR3 loop spans 15 amino acids.

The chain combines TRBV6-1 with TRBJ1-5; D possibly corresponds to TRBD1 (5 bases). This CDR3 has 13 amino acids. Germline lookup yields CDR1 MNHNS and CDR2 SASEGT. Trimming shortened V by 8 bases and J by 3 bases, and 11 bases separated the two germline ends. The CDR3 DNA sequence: TGTGCCAGCCCCGACAGACTCAATCAGCCCCAGCATTTT. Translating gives CASPDRLNQPQHF.

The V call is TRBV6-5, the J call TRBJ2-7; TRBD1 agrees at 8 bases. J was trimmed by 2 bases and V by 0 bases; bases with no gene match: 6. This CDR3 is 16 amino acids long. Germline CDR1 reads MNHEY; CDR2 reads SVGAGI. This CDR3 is CASSYSSADRAYEQYF. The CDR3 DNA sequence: TGTGCCAGCAGTTACTCGTCTGCGGACAGGGCCTACGAGCAGTACTTC.

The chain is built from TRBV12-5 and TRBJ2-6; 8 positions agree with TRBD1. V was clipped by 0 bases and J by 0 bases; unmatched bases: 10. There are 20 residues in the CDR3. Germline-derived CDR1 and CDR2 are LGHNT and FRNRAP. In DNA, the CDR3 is TGTGCTAGTGGTTTGGTCTGGACAGGGAAGAAGGGCTCTGGGGCCAACGTCCTGACTTTC. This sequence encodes CASGLVWTGKKGSGANVLTF. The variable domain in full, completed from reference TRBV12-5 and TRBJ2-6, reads DARVTQTPRHKVTEMGQEVTMRCQPILGHNTVFWYRQTMMQGLELLAYFRNRAPLDDSGMPKDRFSAEMPDATLATLKIQPSEPRDSAVYFCASGLVWTGKKGSGANVLTFGAGSRLTVL.

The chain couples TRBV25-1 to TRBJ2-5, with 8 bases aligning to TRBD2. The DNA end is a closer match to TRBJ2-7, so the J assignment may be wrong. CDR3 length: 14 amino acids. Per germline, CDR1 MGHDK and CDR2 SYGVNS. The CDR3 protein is CASSDAGGSYEQYF. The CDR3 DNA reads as TGTGCCAGCAGTGACGCGGGGGGCTCCTACGAGCAGTACTTC.

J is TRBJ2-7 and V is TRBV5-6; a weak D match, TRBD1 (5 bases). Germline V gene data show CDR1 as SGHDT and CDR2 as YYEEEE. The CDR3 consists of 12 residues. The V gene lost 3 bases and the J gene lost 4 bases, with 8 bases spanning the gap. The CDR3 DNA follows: TGTGCCAGCAGCTGGCAGGGATACGAGCAGTACTTC. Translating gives CASSWQGYEQYF.

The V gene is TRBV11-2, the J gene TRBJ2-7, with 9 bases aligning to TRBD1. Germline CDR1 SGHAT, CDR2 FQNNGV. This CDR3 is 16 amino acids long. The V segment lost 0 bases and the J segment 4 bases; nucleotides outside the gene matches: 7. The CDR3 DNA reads TGTGCCAGCAGCTTAGATCTGGGGACAGGGACTTACGAGCAGTACTTC. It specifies CASSLDLGTGTYEQYF.

CDR3 loop: CASSLAEGLGSPLHF. DNA of the CDR3: TGTGCCAGCAGCTTAGCCGAGGGCTTGGGTTCACCCCTCCACTTT. V gene TRBV5-4 combines with J gene TRBJ1-6, with unresolved D. Trimming removed 2 bases from V and 9 bases from J, with 15 bases in between. This CDR3 comprises 15 residues. Germline values: CDR1 SGHNT, CDR2 YYREEE (reference sequence).

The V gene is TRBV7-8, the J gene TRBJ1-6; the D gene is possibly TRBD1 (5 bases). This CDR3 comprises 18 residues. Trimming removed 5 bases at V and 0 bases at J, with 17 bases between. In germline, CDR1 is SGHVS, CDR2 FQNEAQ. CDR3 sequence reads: CASSERRQGSSYNSPLHF. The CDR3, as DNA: TGTGCCAGCAGCGAAAGAAGGCAGGGCAGCTCCTATAATTCACCCCTCCACTTT. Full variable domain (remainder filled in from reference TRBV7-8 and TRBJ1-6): GAGVSQSPRYKVAKRGQDVALRCDPISGHVSLFWYQQALGQGPEFLTYFQNEAQLDKSGLPSDRFFAERPEGSVSTLKIQRTQQEDSAVYLCASSERRQGSSYNSPLHFGNGTRLTVT.

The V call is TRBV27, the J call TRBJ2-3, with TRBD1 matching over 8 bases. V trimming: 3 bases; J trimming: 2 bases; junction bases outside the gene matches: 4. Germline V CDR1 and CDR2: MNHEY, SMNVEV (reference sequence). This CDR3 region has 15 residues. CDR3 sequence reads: CASSLDRDYTDTQYF. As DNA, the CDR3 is TGTGCCAGCAGTTTGGACAGGGATTACACAGATACGCAGTATTTT.

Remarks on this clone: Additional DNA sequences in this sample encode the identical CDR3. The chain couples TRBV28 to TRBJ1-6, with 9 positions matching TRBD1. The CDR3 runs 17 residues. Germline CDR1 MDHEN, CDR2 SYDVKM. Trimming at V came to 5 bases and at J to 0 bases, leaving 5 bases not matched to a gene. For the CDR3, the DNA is TGTGCCAGCAGTATAGGACAGGGGAGCTCCTATAATTCACCCCTCCACTTT. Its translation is CASSIGQGSSYNSPLHF. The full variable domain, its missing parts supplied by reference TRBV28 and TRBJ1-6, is DVKVTQSSRYLVKRTGEKVFLECVQDMDHENMFWYRQDPGLGLRLIYFSYDVKMKEKGDIPEGYSVSREKKERFSLILESASTNQTSMYLCASSIGQGSSYNSPLHFGNGTRLTVT.

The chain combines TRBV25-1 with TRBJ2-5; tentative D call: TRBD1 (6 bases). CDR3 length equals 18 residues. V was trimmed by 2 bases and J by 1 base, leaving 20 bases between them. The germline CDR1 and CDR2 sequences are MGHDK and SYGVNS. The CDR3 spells CASSEVGGHHHPQETQYF. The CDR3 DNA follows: TGTGCCAGCAGTGAAGTTGGGGGACATCACCACCCCCAAGAGACCCAGTACTTC.

This CDR3 is CASSGWGTGSGTEAFF. Here the CDR3 DNA reads TGTGCCAGCAGCGGGTGGGGGACAGGCTCGGGCACTGAAGCTTTCTTT. The chain is built from TRBV9 and TRBJ1-1, with 8 bases matching TRBD1. Trimming at V came to 3 bases and at J to 4 bases, leaving 11 bases not matched to a gene. The CDR3 consists of 16 residues. In germline, CDR1 is SGDLS, CDR2 YYNGEE.

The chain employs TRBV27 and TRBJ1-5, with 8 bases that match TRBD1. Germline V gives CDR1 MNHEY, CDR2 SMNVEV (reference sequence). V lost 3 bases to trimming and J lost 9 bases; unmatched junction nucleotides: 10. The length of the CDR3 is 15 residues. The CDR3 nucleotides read TGTGCCAGCAGTTTCCGGGACAGGAAAATTTGGCCCCAGCATTTT. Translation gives CASSFRDRKIWPQHF.

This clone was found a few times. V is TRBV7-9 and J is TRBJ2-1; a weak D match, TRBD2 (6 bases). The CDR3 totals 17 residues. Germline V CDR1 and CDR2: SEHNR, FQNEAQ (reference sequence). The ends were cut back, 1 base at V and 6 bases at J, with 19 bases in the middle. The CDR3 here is CASSLVEGLFDPNEQFF. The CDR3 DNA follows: TGTGCCAGCAGCTTAGTGGAGGGTTTATTTGATCCCAATGAGCAGTTCTTC.

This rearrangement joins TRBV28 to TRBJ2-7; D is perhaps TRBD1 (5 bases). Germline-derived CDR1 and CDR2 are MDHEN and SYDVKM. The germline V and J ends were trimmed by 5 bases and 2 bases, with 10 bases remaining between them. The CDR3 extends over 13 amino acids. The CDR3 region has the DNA TGTGCCAGCAGTGCCAGGGTTACCTACGAGCAGTACTTC. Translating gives CASSARVTYEQYF.

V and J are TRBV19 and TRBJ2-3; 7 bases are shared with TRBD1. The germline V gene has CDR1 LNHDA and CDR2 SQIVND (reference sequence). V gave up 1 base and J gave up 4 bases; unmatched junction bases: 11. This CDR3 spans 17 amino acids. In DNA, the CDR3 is TGTGCCAGTAGTATAGCCGGGACAGCCCCTCACCCAGATACGCAGTATTTT. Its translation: CASSIAGTAPHPDTQYF.

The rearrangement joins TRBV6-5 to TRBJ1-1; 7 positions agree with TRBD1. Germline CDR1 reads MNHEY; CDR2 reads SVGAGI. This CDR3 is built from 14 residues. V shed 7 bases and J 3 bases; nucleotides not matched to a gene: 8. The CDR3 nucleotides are TGTGCCAGCACCCCGGGACAGCGAGACACTGAAGCTTTCTTT. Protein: CASTPGQRDTEAFF.

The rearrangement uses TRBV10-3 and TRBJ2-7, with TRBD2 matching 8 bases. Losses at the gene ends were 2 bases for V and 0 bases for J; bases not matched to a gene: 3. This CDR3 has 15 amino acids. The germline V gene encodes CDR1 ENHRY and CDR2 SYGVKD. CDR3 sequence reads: CAISEGGGSSYEQYF. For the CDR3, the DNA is TGTGCCATCAGTGAGGGCGGGGGGAGCTCCTACGAGCAGTACTTC.

CDR3 loop: CASSLEGGQETQYF. For the CDR3, the DNA is TGTGCCAGCAGCTTAGAGGGGGGGCAAGAGACCCAGTACTTC. V is TRBV7-6 and J is TRBJ2-5; a possible D gene is TRBD2 (7 bases). Trimming took 1 base from V and 2 from J, leaving 8 bases between them. The CDR3 has 14 residues. Germline values: CDR1 SGHVS, CDR2 FNYEAQ.

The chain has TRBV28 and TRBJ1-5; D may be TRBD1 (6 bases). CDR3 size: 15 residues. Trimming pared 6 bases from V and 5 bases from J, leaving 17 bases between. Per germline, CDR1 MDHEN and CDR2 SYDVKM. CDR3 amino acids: CASREGGGSYQPQHF. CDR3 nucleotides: TGTGCCAGCAGAGAGGGGGGGGGCTCCTATCAGCCCCAGCATTTT.

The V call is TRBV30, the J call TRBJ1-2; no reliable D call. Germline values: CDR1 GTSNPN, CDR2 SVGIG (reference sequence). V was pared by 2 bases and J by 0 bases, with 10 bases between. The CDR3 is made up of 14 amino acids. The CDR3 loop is CAWSRGRANYGYTF. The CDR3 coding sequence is TGTGCCTGGAGTCGCGGCCGCGCTAACTATGGCTACACCTTC.

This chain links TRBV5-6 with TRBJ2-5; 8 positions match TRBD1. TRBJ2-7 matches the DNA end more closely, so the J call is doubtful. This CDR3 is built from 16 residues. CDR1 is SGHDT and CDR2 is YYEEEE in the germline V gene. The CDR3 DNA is TGTGCCAGCAGCTTAGGGACAGGACGGAAACCCTACGAGCAGTACTTC. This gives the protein CASSLGTGRKPYEQYF.

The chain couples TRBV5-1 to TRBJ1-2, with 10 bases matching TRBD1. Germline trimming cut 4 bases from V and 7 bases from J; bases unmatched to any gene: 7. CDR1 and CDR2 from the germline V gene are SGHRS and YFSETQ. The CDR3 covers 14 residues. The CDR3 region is CASSNRDRGSGYTF. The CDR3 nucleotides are TGCGCCAGCAGCAACCGGGACAGGGGCAGTGGCTACACCTTC.